The 32 T cell receptor beta chains listed next were all sequenced from one sample in a study of cytomegalovirus exposure and HLA in healthy donors. The data were produced by immunoSEQ multiplex PCR, yet TCRdb's version contains in-frame clones alone and is incomplete. The data contain over 50,000 clones, 96% of them singletons. Sequenced material: PBMCs. These receptors all stem from a woman between 18 and 29 years old in good health and CMV-seronegative.

The V call is TRBV7-2, the J call TRBJ2-7; maybe TRBD2 (6 bases). The CDR3 length is 16 residues. The V end was cut by 2 bases, the J end by 6 bases, with 20 bases between. Germline CDR1 reads SGHTA; CDR2 reads FQGNSA. The DNA for the CDR3 is TGTGCCAGCAGCTTAAGGGCGGGGTTGTTCGCCGCCGAGCAGTACTTC. Amino acids: CASSLRAGLFAAEQYF.

The chain combines TRBV19 with TRBJ2-7; D perhaps matches TRBD2 (5 bases). V was shortened by 5 bases and J by 3 bases, with 14 bases between the two germline ends. CDR1 is LNHDA, CDR2 SQIVND, per germline (reference sequence). CDR3 size: 14 residues. The CDR3 loop reads CASSLRLMGYEQYF. The CDR3 DNA sequence: TGTGCCAGTAGTTTGCGACTAATGGGCTACGAGCAGTACTTC.

J is TRBJ1-3 and V is TRBV6-1; tentative D call: TRBD1 (5 bases). Germline V lookup: CDR1 MNHNS, CDR2 SASEGT. Trimming stripped 5 bases from V and 0 bases from J, with 11 bases between. The length of the CDR3 is 15 residues. CDR3 nucleotide sequence: TGTGCCAGCAGTACACACAGGAGCTCTGGAAACACCATATATTTT. This sequence encodes CASSTHRSSGNTIYF.

The chain employs TRBV6-5 and TRBJ1-1; no reliable D call. Trimming removed 2 bases from V and 1 base from J, with 5 bases in between. This CDR3 is 13 amino acids long. Germline CDR1 is MNHEY and CDR2 is SVGAGI. The CDR3 region is CASSYGRNTEAFF. Written as DNA, the CDR3 is TGTGCCAGCAGTTACGGCAGGAACACTGAAGCTTTCTTT.

The gene calls are TRBV28 and TRBJ2-1; 7 bases map to TRBD2. The CDR3 runs to 15 residues. V shed 2 bases, J shed 3 bases, and the junction held 4 bases outside the gene matches. Germline CDR1 MDHEN, CDR2 SYDVKM. CDR3 DNA: TGTGCCAGCAGTTTAGGCGGGAGTAGCTACAATGAGCAGTTCTTC. Its protein is CASSLGGSSYNEQFF.

This clone was seen at least ten times. This chain joins TRBV21-1 and TRBJ1-5; the table gives TRBD1 as D, unverified against the DNA. TRBV21-1 counts as a pseudogene. The length of the CDR3 is 16 residues. The CDR3 DNA is TGTGCCAGCAGCAAGTGGCGACAGGCCCCGGGGCAGCCCCAGCATTTT. This gives the protein CASSKWRQAPGQPQHF.

V is TRBV6-6 and J is TRBJ2-7; D may be TRBD2 (6 bases). The CDR3 is 14 residues long. CDR1 MNHNY and CDR2 SVGAGI come from the germline V gene (reference sequence). V lost 2 bases, J lost 0 bases, and 8 bases lay in between. For the CDR3, the DNA is TGTGCCAGCAGTTACAGGCGGGACTCCTACGAGCAGTACTTC. Translated, it gives CASSYRRDSYEQYF.

The sample holds one count of this clone. The J gene is TRBJ1-5, the V gene TRBV27; no clear D gene. Germline V gene sequence: CDR1 MNHEY, CDR2 SMNVEV (reference sequence). Trimming stripped 0 bases from V and 0 bases from J, with 24 bases between. The CDR3 runs to 21 residues. The CDR3 loop reads CASSLSWRAAPVWGSNQPQHF. The CDR3, as DNA: TGTGCCAGCAGTTTATCGTGGCGGGCAGCCCCGGTATGGGGTAGCAATCAGCCCCAGCATTTT.

The chain couples TRBV9 to TRBJ2-2; 12 nucleotides align to TRBD1. Germline CDR1 reads SGDLS; CDR2 reads YYNGEE. The CDR3 has 15 amino acids. The J segment lost 6 bases and the V segment lost 4 bases, leaving 4 bases of the junction unmatched. As DNA, the CDR3 is TGTGCCAGCAGCAAGGGACAGGGGGCGTCCGGGGAGCTGTTTTTT. It yields the protein CASSKGQGASGELFF.

This chain's CDR3 is CSASTNNEQFF. In DNA, the CDR3 is TGCAGTGCTAGTACTAACAATGAGCAGTTCTTC. The rearrangement joins TRBV20-1 to TRBJ2-1; D is undetermined. This CDR3 region has 11 residues. V shed 3 bases and J shed 5 bases, with 5 bases lying between them. The germline V gene encodes CDR1 DFQATT and CDR2 SNEGSKA (reference sequence).

The V and J genes are TRBV7-3 and TRBJ2-7; 8 bases fit TRBD1. Germline V gene data show CDR1 as SGHTA and CDR2 as FQGTGA. V gave up 5 bases and J gave up 0 bases; unmatched junction bases: 9. The CDR3 consists of 16 residues. CDR3 nucleotide sequence: TGTGCCAGCAGCACTAGAAACAGGGGGGACTCCTACGAGCAGTACTTC. Its translation is CASSTRNRGDSYEQYF.

The V and J genes are TRBV5-8 and TRBJ2-3; 12 bases align to TRBD2. This CDR3 is built from 17 residues. Germline loops: CDR1 SGHTS, CDR2 YDEGEE. V trimming: 0 bases; J trimming: 3 bases; junction bases outside the gene matches: 5. In DNA, the CDR3 is TGTGCCAGCAGCTTGGGGACTAGCGGGGAAGGAACAGATACGCAGTATTTT. The encoded protein is CASSLGTSGEGTDTQYF.

The V gene is TRBV30, the J gene TRBJ2-1, with 8 bases that match TRBD2. V lost 4 bases, J lost 0 bases, and 8 bases stayed unmatched. In germline, CDR1 is GTSNPN, CDR2 SVGIG (reference sequence). The CDR3 is 16 residues long. This CDR3 reads CAWTFSGASSYNEQFF. CDR3 DNA: TGTGCCTGGACCTTTAGCGGGGCGAGCTCCTACAATGAGCAGTTCTTC. Complete variable domain (other parts from reference TRBV30 and TRBJ2-1): SQTIHQWPATLVQPVGSPLSLECTVEGTSNPNLYWYRQAAGRGLQLLFYSVGIGQISSEVPQNLSASRPQDRQFILSSKKLLLSDSGFYLCAWTFSGASSYNEQFFGPGTRLTVL.

The CDR3 sequence is CASSEQPTIEGYEQYF. The CDR3 DNA sequence: TGTGCCAGCAGTGAACAACCGACAATAGAGGGCTACGAGCAGTACTTC. This chain uses TRBV6-1 with TRBJ2-7, with TRBD2 as a possible D gene (5 bases). CDR3 length equals 16 residues. V dropped 2 bases and J dropped 3 bases, with 17 bases sitting between them. Germline CDR1 and CDR2: MNHNS and SASEGT.

V is TRBV7-9 and J is TRBJ1-1, with a weak D call TRBD1 (6 bases). The germline V gene encodes CDR1 SEHNR and CDR2 FQNEAQ (reference sequence). This CDR3 comprises 14 residues. Trimming removed 5 bases at V and 8 bases at J, with 18 bases between. The CDR3 DNA sequence: TGTGCCAGCAGCCGGCGTACAGGGTCGGCCGAAGCTTTCTTT. Protein product: CASSRRTGSAEAFF.

The chain is built from TRBV28 and TRBJ2-7; TRBD2 might be the D (6 bases). Germline V gives CDR1 MDHEN, CDR2 SYDVKM. CDR3 length: 14 residues. Between the trimmed V and J ends, which lost 7 bases and 4 bases, there was a span of 17 bases. DNA of the CDR3: TGTGCCAGCACCTCCCGGGGGTACCCTTACGAGCAGTACTTC. It codes for CASTSRGYPYEQYF.

The chain couples TRBV6-5 to TRBJ1-1; 8 bases fit TRBD1. The germline gives CDR1 MNHEY, CDR2 SVGAGI. With V trimmed by 0 bases and J by 8 bases, 5 bases remained unmatched. The CDR3 extends over 14 amino acids. The CDR3 spells CASSYSSGGREAFF. CDR3 bases: TGTGCCAGCAGTTACTCGTCAGGGGGCAGGGAAGCTTTCTTT.

The rearrangement uses TRBV18 and TRBJ2-7, with 11 bases that match TRBD1. CDR1 is KGHSH, CDR2 LQKENI, per germline. V was clipped by 4 bases and J by 6 bases; unmatched bases: 8. The CDR3 has 15 amino acids. CDR3 DNA sequence: TGTGCCAGCTCACGGCCGGGACAGGGGGGAGGCGAGCAGTACTTC. Translating gives CASSRPGQGGGEQYF.

The chain carries TRBV28 and TRBJ1-2; the D gene is possibly TRBD1 (5 bases). Deletions cut 3 bases from V and 8 bases from J, with 7 bases between. Germline V lookup: CDR1 MDHEN, CDR2 SYDVKM. The CDR3 is 11 residues long. The DNA of the CDR3 is TGTGCCAGCAGTTTGGGGCGCGGCTACACCTTC. Protein: CASSLGRGYTF.

V gene TRBV18 combines with J gene TRBJ2-1, with 11 positions matching TRBD2. Germline CDR1 and CDR2: KGHSH and LQKENI. V was pared by 5 bases and J by 0 bases, with 9 bases of the junction left unmatched. The CDR3 sequence is 18 residues long. The chain's CDR3 is CASSTLAGAGSSYNEQFF. DNA for the CDR3: TGTGCCAGCTCAACACTAGCGGGAGCGGGGAGCTCCTACAATGAGCAGTTCTTC.

The V gene is TRBV28, the J gene TRBJ1-1, with 9 bases aligning to TRBD1. V was pared by 2 bases and J by 5 bases, with 6 bases of the junction left unmatched. Germline loops: CDR1 MDHEN, CDR2 SYDVKM. CDR3 length: 15 residues. The CDR3 loop is CASSLATGGLTEAFF. The CDR3 DNA is TGTGCCAGCAGTTTAGCGACAGGGGGTCTGACTGAAGCTTTCTTT.

The chain joins TRBV2 to TRBJ2-1, with 10 bases aligning to TRBD2. Trimming removed 7 bases from V and 3 bases from J; junction bases left unmatched: 6. The germline CDR1 and CDR2 sequences are SNHLY and FYNNEI. CDR3 length: 15 residues. In DNA, the CDR3 is TGTGCCAGCACCGAGGGACTAGCGCTCTACAATGAGCAGTTCTTC. Protein: CASTEGLALYNEQFF.

The gene calls are TRBV10-3 and TRBJ1-1, with D unresolved. V was cut by 0 bases and J by 8 bases, with 7 bases left in between. The CDR3 has 12 amino acids. Germline lookup yields CDR1 ENHRY and CDR2 SYGVKD. CDR3 DNA: TGTGCCATCAGTGAGTCGGGCCGAGAAGCTTTCTTT. Encoded protein: CAISESGREAFF.

This chain joins TRBV7-9 and TRBJ2-3, with D perhaps TRBD1 (6 bases). Germline loops: CDR1 SEHNR, CDR2 FQNEAQ (reference sequence). The CDR3 has 12 amino acids. Trimming shortened V by 4 bases and J by 6 bases, and 8 bases separated the two germline ends. CDR3 region: CASSYQGDTQYF. The DNA for the CDR3 is TGTGCCAGCAGCTACCAGGGGGATACGCAGTATTTT.

The chain joins TRBV18 to TRBJ2-3, with 11 bases that match TRBD2. The CDR3 is 18 residues long. V lost 3 bases, J lost 2 bases, and 10 bases stayed unmatched. Germline V CDR1 and CDR2: KGHSH, LQKENI. The CDR3 protein is CASSPHGLAGTNTDTQYF. The CDR3 coding sequence is TGTGCCAGCTCACCCCACGGACTAGCGGGCACGAACACAGATACGCAGTATTTT. The full variable domain, its missing parts supplied by reference TRBV18 and TRBJ2-3, is NAGVMQNPRHLVRRRGQEARLRCSPMKGHSHVYWYRQLPEEGLKFMVYLQKENIIDESGMPKERFSAEFPKEGPSILRIQQVVRGDSAAYFCASSPHGLAGTNTDTQYFGPGTRLTVL.

This chain uses TRBV7-3 with TRBJ2-7; the match to TRBD1 covers 8 bases. Germline V lookup: CDR1 SGHTA, CDR2 FQGTGA. V trimming: 3 bases; J trimming: 6 bases; junction bases outside the gene matches: 4. The CDR3 runs 13 residues. CDR3 sequence reads: CASSLDREGEQYF. CDR3 bases: TGTGCCAGCAGCTTGGACAGGGAAGGCGAGCAGTACTTC.

V is TRBV29-1 and J is TRBJ2-7, with a weak D call TRBD1 (5 bases). The V and J ends lost 1 base and 1 base respectively, with 8 bases between them. Germline CDR1 is SQVTM and CDR2 is ANQGSEA. CDR3 length: 13 residues. CDR3 loop: CSVEGGWSYEQYF. The CDR3 nucleotides are TGCAGCGTTGAAGGGGGCTGGTCCTACGAGCAGTACTTC.

The genes are TRBV5-5 and TRBJ1-2; D remains unclear. This CDR3 comprises 13 residues. Per the germline V gene, CDR1 is SGHKS and CDR2 is YYEKEE (reference sequence). V was cut by 1 base and J by 1 base, with 5 bases left in between. CDR3 loop: CASSLRSNYGYTF. CDR3 in DNA: TGTGCCAGCAGCTTGCGTAGTAACTATGGCTACACCTTC.

V gene TRBV19 combines with J gene TRBJ1-2, with TRBD1 matching over 9 bases. CDR1 LNHDA and CDR2 SQIVND come from the germline V gene (reference sequence). Trimming cost V 3 bases and J 4 bases; bases outside gene matches: 3. There are 14 residues in the CDR3. CDR3 sequence: CASSIGTGPYGYTF. The CDR3 bases are TGTGCCAGTAGTATTGGGACAGGGCCCTATGGCTACACCTTC.

In this sample, this clone turned up a few times. The chain joins TRBV4-1 to TRBJ2-2; 7 bases match TRBD1. Germline lookup yields CDR1 MGHRA and CDR2 YSYEKL. The CDR3 length is 15 residues. V gave up 4 bases and J gave up 6 bases; unmatched junction bases: 8. Written as DNA, the CDR3 is TGCGCCAGCAGCCCCCCCGACAGGGCGGCCGGGGAGCTGTTTTTT. Its translation: CASSPPDRAAGELFF.

The chain links TRBV20-1 to TRBJ1-1; D not certain. Germline lookup yields CDR1 DFQATT and CDR2 SNEGSKA (reference sequence). The CDR3 spans 11 residues. Trimming took 2 bases from V and 8 from J, leaving 9 bases between them. CDR3 DNA: TGCAGTGCTAGAAGACTTACCGAAGCTTTCTTT. This sequence encodes CSARRLTEAFF.

This chain uses TRBV10-3 with TRBJ1-1, with a tentative D call TRBD1 (6 bases). This CDR3 region has 13 residues. Germline-derived CDR1 and CDR2 are ENHRY and SYGVKD. V lost 7 bases, J lost 4 bases, and 13 bases lay in between. CDR3 DNA: TGTGCCATCAACACAGGGAGACCCACTGAAGCTTTCTTT. Its protein is CAINTGRPTEAFF.